The rows below give T cell receptor beta chains drawn from one sample of a study of PD-1 blockade in classical Hodgkin lymphoma. Data came from immunoSEQ multiplex PCR; TCRdb stores just in-frame clones and leaves some out. Of around 65,000 clones listed, 88% are singletons. The material was peripheral blood mononuclear cells (PBMCs), obtained at baseline. The receptor set was obtained from a human donor with classical Hodgkin lymphoma. Both conserved end residues are part of each CDR3. A D gene is named only where the DNA matches it firmly. A clone size is listed for some rows: how often the clone was seen (once, few, many), or a class if it is expanded.

j_call: TRBJ2-4
clone_size: -
d_call: -
v_call: TRBV7-9
cdr3_aa: CASTSGDWSIQYF
cdr3_nt: TGTGCCAGCACCTCAGGGGACTGGTCAATTCAGTACTTC

j_call: TRBJ1-6
clone_size: medium-sized
d_call: -
v_call: TRBV4-2
cdr3_aa: CASSQAGSEYNSPLHF
cdr3_nt: TGTGCCAGCAGCCAAGCAGGTTCCGAATATAATTCACCCCTCCACTTT

j_call: TRBJ2-1
clone_size: -
d_call: -
v_call: TRBV30
cdr3_aa: CAWIAPGVRVTYNEQFF
cdr3_nt: TGTGCCTGGATCGCCCCGGGGGTCCGCGTCACCTACAATGAGCAGTTCTTC

j_call: TRBJ1-1
clone_size: -
d_call: -
v_call: TRBV6-6
cdr3_aa: CASSYAGTEAFF
cdr3_nt: TGTGCCAGCAGTTATGCCGGGACTGAAGCTTTCTTT

j_call: TRBJ1-1
clone_size: few
d_call: -
v_call: TRBV30
cdr3_aa: CAWSLERSTEAFF
cdr3_nt: TGTGCCTGGAGTCTTGAACGGAGCACTGAAGCTTTCTTT

j_call: TRBJ1-2
clone_size: -
d_call: -
v_call: TRBV19
cdr3_aa: CASSIDLSRTYGYTF
cdr3_nt: TGTGCCAGTAGTATAGATCTCAGCCGGACCTATGGCTACACCTTC

j_call: TRBJ2-2
clone_size: -
d_call: -
v_call: TRBV21-1
cdr3_aa: CASSKVGGAGTGELFF
cdr3_nt: TGTGCCAGCAGCAAAGTGGGAGGGGCGGGCACCGGGGAGCTGTTTTTT

j_call: TRBJ2-3
clone_size: -
d_call: -
v_call: TRBV20-1
cdr3_aa: CSAEHTDTQYF
cdr3_nt: TGCAGTGCTGAGCACACAGATACGCAGTATTTT

j_call: TRBJ2-2
clone_size: -
d_call: -
v_call: TRBV6-6
cdr3_aa: CASSQTGELFF
cdr3_nt: TGTGCCAGCAGCCAGACCGGGGAGCTGTTTTTT

j_call: TRBJ2-3
clone_size: -
d_call: -
v_call: TRBV7-9
cdr3_aa: CASSRGSTDTQYF
cdr3_nt: TGTGCCAGCAGCCGGGGGAGCACAGATACGCAGTATTTT

j_call: TRBJ2-3
clone_size: -
d_call: TRBD2
v_call: TRBV14
cdr3_aa: CASSPHSGLAGTRPFTDTQYF
cdr3_nt: TGTGCCAGCAGCCCCCACTCGGGACTAGCGGGGACGCGCCCGTTCACAGATACGCAGTATTTT

j_call: TRBJ2-2
clone_size: -
d_call: -
v_call: TRBV7-6
cdr3_aa: CASSLGLDHTGELFF
cdr3_nt: TGTGCCAGCAGCTTAGGACTAGACCACACCGGGGAGCTGTTTTTT

j_call: TRBJ1-4
clone_size: -
d_call: -
v_call: TRBV7-2
cdr3_aa: CASSFSGSTNEKLFF
cdr3_nt: TGTGCCAGCAGCTTTAGCGGGTCGACTAATGAAAAACTGTTTTTT

j_call: TRBJ2-7
clone_size: -
d_call: TRBD1
v_call: TRBV6-1
cdr3_aa: CASSVDRGLSYEQYF
cdr3_nt: TGTGCCAGCAGTGTCGACAGGGGTCTCTCCTACGAGCAGTACTTC

j_call: TRBJ2-1
clone_size: -
d_call: TRBD2
v_call: TRBV27
cdr3_aa: CASMQLAGPQNEQFF
cdr3_nt: TGTGCCAGCATGCAGCTAGCGGGGCCCCAGAATGAGCAGTTCTTC

j_call: TRBJ2-1
clone_size: -
d_call: -
v_call: TRBV28
cdr3_aa: CASSETLGRGYNEQFF
cdr3_nt: TGTGCCAGCAGTGAGACACTGGGCAGGGGATACAATGAGCAGTTCTTC

j_call: TRBJ2-5
clone_size: -
d_call: -
v_call: TRBV11-3
cdr3_aa: CASSLISGEATQYF
cdr3_nt: TGTGCCAGCAGCTTAATTTCGGGGGAAGCGACCCAGTACTTC

j_call: TRBJ2-5
clone_size: -
d_call: TRBD2
v_call: TRBV11-2
cdr3_aa: CASSLVGRGGQETQYF
cdr3_nt: TGTGCCAGCAGCTTAGTCGGGCGGGGGGGCCAAGAGACCCAGTACTTC

j_call: TRBJ2-2
clone_size: -
d_call: TRBD1
v_call: TRBV9
cdr3_aa: CASSSTGNSGELFF
cdr3_nt: TGTGCCAGCAGCTCGACAGGGAACTCCGGGGAGCTGTTTTTT

j_call: TRBJ1-4
clone_size: -
d_call: -
v_call: TRBV19
cdr3_aa: CASSRGKGLFNEKLFF
cdr3_nt: TGTGCCAGTAGTCGGGGGAAGGGATTGTTTAATGAAAAACTGTTTTTT

j_call: TRBJ1-1
clone_size: -
d_call: TRBD1
v_call: TRBV5-1
cdr3_aa: CASSPGQMNTEAFF
cdr3_nt: TGCGCCAGCAGCCCGGGACAGATGAACACTGAAGCTTTCTTT

j_call: TRBJ2-1
clone_size: once
d_call: TRBD1
v_call: TRBV7-2
cdr3_aa: CASSPDRVIEFF
cdr3_nt: TGTGCCAGCAGCCCCGACAGGGTGATAGAGTTCTTC

j_call: TRBJ1-1
clone_size: -
d_call: TRBD1
v_call: TRBV7-2
cdr3_aa: CASSSPGTGEAFF
cdr3_nt: TGTGCCAGCAGTTCACCCGGGACAGGGGAAGCTTTCTTT

j_call: TRBJ2-7
clone_size: once
d_call: TRBD2
v_call: TRBV19
cdr3_aa: CASSIAGGHYEQYF
cdr3_nt: TGTGCCAGTAGTATAGCGGGGGGGCACTACGAGCAGTACTTC

j_call: TRBJ2-1
clone_size: -
d_call: TRBD2
v_call: TRBV10-3
cdr3_aa: CAISEGLAGAYNEQFF
cdr3_nt: TGTGCCATCAGTGAGGGACTAGCGGGCGCGTACAATGAGCAGTTCTTC

j_call: TRBJ1-4
clone_size: -
d_call: TRBD1
v_call: TRBV28
cdr3_aa: CASRMTGNNEKLFF
cdr3_nt: TGTGCCAGCAGAATGACAGGGAATAATGAAAAACTGTTTTTT

j_call: TRBJ1-4
clone_size: -
d_call: -
v_call: TRBV6-5
cdr3_aa: CASSPPNTNEKLFF
cdr3_nt: TGTGCCAGCAGCCCGCCTAATACTAATGAAAAACTGTTTTTT

j_call: TRBJ2-5
clone_size: few
d_call: TRBD1
v_call: TRBV4-3
cdr3_aa: CASSQDLGLAGQGLETQYF
cdr3_nt: TGCGCCAGCAGCCAAGATTTAGGTTTGGCGGGACAGGGGTTAGAGACCCAGTACTTC

j_call: TRBJ2-1
clone_size: -
d_call: TRBD1
v_call: TRBV4-2
cdr3_aa: CASSQEMGQGHNEQFF
cdr3_nt: TGTGCCAGCAGCCAAGAGATGGGACAGGGACACAATGAGCAGTTCTTC

j_call: TRBJ2-1
clone_size: -
d_call: -
v_call: TRBV5-1
cdr3_aa: CASSTGRALPDNEQFF
cdr3_nt: TGCGCCAGCAGCACTGGTCGGGCACTACCTGACAATGAGCAGTTCTTC

j_call: TRBJ1-6
clone_size: -
d_call: TRBD1
v_call: TRBV30
cdr3_aa: CAWNSLRGLGSPLHF
cdr3_nt: TGTGCCTGGAACTCACTTAGGGGGCTAGGCTCACCCCTCCACTTT

j_call: TRBJ1-5
clone_size: few
d_call: -
v_call: TRBV6-5
cdr3_aa: CASSWTGNQPQHF
cdr3_nt: TGTGCCAGCAGTTGGACAGGCAATCAGCCCCAGCATTTT

j_call: TRBJ2-1
clone_size: -
d_call: -
v_call: TRBV25-1
cdr3_aa: CASIVRFRWEQFF
cdr3_nt: TGTGCCAGCATAGTTCGTTTTAGGTGGGAGCAGTTCTTC

j_call: TRBJ2-7
clone_size: -
d_call: -
v_call: TRBV7-9
cdr3_aa: CASSLDQGAYEQYF
cdr3_nt: TGTGCCAGCAGCCTGGACCAGGGTGCCTACGAGCAGTACTTC

j_call: TRBJ1-5
clone_size: -
d_call: -
v_call: TRBV19
cdr3_aa: CASSIAGGYSNQPQHF
cdr3_nt: TGTGCCAGTAGTATAGCTGGAGGGTATAGCAATCAGCCCCAGCATTTT

j_call: TRBJ2-7
clone_size: once
d_call: -
v_call: TRBV6-6
cdr3_aa: CASSYGLNSDEQYF
cdr3_nt: TGTGCCAGCAGTTACGGTCTCAATTCGGACGAGCAGTACTTC

j_call: TRBJ2-1
clone_size: -
d_call: TRBD2
v_call: TRBV6-6
cdr3_aa: CASRPELAGYSEQFF
cdr3_nt: TGTGCCAGCAGACCCGAACTAGCGGGGTACAGTGAGCAGTTCTTC

j_call: TRBJ2-5
clone_size: -
d_call: -
v_call: TRBV5-1
cdr3_aa: CASSGPVSSQETQYF
cdr3_nt: TGCGCCAGCAGTGGGCCAGTTTCGTCCCAAGAGACCCAGTACTTC

j_call: TRBJ1-1
clone_size: -
d_call: TRBD1
v_call: TRBV7-9
cdr3_aa: CASSLGTGGGAFF
cdr3_nt: TGTGCCAGCAGCTTAGGGACAGGCGGGGGAGCTTTCTTT

j_call: TRBJ1-1
clone_size: -
d_call: -
v_call: TRBV15
cdr3_aa: CATSRGLHRGRAMANTEAFF
cdr3_nt: TGTGCCACCAGCAGAGGACTACACCGGGGAAGGGCTATGGCGAACACTGAAGCTTTCTTT

j_call: TRBJ2-7
clone_size: once
d_call: -
v_call: TRBV6-6
cdr3_aa: CASSYRAASYEQYF
cdr3_nt: TGTGCCAGCAGTTACCGGGCAGCCTCCTACGAGCAGTACTTC

j_call: TRBJ2-5
clone_size: -
d_call: TRBD1
v_call: TRBV7-6
cdr3_aa: CASSLDGQGQETQYF
cdr3_nt: TGTGCCAGCAGCTTAGACGGACAGGGACAAGAGACCCAGTACTTC

j_call: TRBJ2-1
clone_size: -
d_call: TRBD2
v_call: TRBV4-2
cdr3_aa: CASSQSHSTSGGHEQFF
cdr3_nt: TGTGCCAGCAGCCAATCCCATTCCACTAGCGGGGGGCATGAGCAGTTCTTC